The next 20 T cell receptor beta chains were all read from a single sample in a study of monozygotic twins with cystic fibrosis. TCRdb's copy holds only in-frame clones and misses some; the assay was immunoSEQ multiplex PCR. The table shows about 22,000 clones, with about 87% occurring only once. What was sequenced was blood. Receptors originate from a woman aged 25 to 45 with cystic fibrosis.

This clone turned up a few times. The chain employs TRBV6-1 and TRBJ1-2; perhaps TRBD1 as D (5 bases). Germline V gives CDR1 MNHNS, CDR2 SASEGT. Trimming took off 3 bases at V and 9 bases at J, with 17 bases between the two ends. The CDR3 sequence is 14 residues long. CDR3 coding DNA: TGTGCCAGCAGTGATAGGGTGGGGACGGGCCGCTACACCTTC. Translated, it gives CASSDRVGTGRYTF.

The V and J genes are TRBV11-2 and TRBJ2-2, with 11 bases fitting TRBD1. This CDR3 region has 15 residues. J lost 7 bases, V lost 3 bases, and 4 bases had no gene match. Germline V gene lookup returns CDR1 SGHAT and CDR2 FQNNGV. The CDR3 sequence: CASSFGTGGIGELFF. CDR3 DNA sequence: TGTGCCAGCAGCTTTGGGACAGGGGGGATCGGGGAGCTGTTTTTT.

The J gene is TRBJ2-7, the V gene TRBV27; D not resolved. CDR1 is MNHEY, CDR2 SMNVEV, per germline (reference sequence). The V and J ends lost 0 bases and 2 bases respectively, with 8 bases between them. This CDR3 region has 14 residues. CDR3 residues: CASSLSRTTYEQYF. The CDR3 bases are TGTGCCAGCAGTTTATCTCGTACCACCTACGAGCAGTACTTC.

This chain uses TRBV4-2 with TRBJ1-2; D unclear. Trimming took off 0 bases at V and 1 base at J, with 3 bases between the two ends. Germline V gene lookup returns CDR1 LGHNA and CDR2 YNFKEQ. CDR3 length: 13 residues. CDR3 DNA: TGTGCCAGCAGCCAAGACTTTAACTATGGCTACACCTTC. Residues: CASSQDFNYGYTF.

The CDR3 DNA follows: TGTGCCAGCAGTCGTGGACACCCCTACGAGCAGTACTTC. Residues: CASSRGHPYEQYF. The chain employs TRBV6-5 and TRBJ2-7, with a possible D match to TRBD1 (5 bases). The length of the CDR3 is 13 residues. The germline V gene has CDR1 MNHEY and CDR2 SVGAGI. V was trimmed by 5 bases and J by 2 bases, leaving 10 bases between them.

The gene calls are TRBV27 and TRBJ1-6; D ambiguous. Germline V gene lookup returns CDR1 MNHEY and CDR2 SMNVEV (reference sequence). CDR3 length: 12 amino acids. V gave up 5 bases and J gave up 8 bases, with 7 bases separating them. CDR3 loop: CASSGRDSPLHF. The CDR3 coding sequence is TGTGCCAGCAGTGGGAGGGATTCACCCCTCCACTTT.

The genes are TRBV5-6 and TRBJ2-5, with D uncertain. Germline V lookup: CDR1 SGHDT, CDR2 YYEEEE. The CDR3 is made up of 14 amino acids. V was pared by 3 bases and J by 1 base, with 10 bases between. CDR3 DNA: TGTGCCAGCAGCTCCTGGACGGTCCAAGAGACCCAGTACTTC. Amino acids: CASSSWTVQETQYF.

The rearrangement links TRBV4-3 to TRBJ2-6; 9 bases line up with TRBD2. The CDR3 contains 18 residues. V lost 4 bases to trimming and J lost 0 bases; unmatched junction nucleotides: 7. CDR1 and CDR2 from the germline V gene are LGHNA and YSLEER. The DNA for the CDR3 is TGCGCCAGCAGCCCGTCTAGCGGGGTCATCTCTGGGGCCAACGTCCTGACTTTC. This translates into CASSPSSGVISGANVLTF.

The rearrangement uses TRBV6-5 and TRBJ1-2, with D tentatively TRBD1 (6 bases). The CDR3 consists of 13 residues. Trimming cost V 0 bases and J 8 bases, with 10 bases left between them. CDR1 and CDR2 from the germline V gene are MNHEY and SVGAGI. This CDR3 reads CASSYSKGGGYTF. CDR3 DNA: TGTGCCAGCAGTTACTCGAAGGGGGGAGGCTACACCTTC.

The V gene is TRBV27, the J gene TRBJ1-1; a weak D match, TRBD1 (5 bases). Germline CDR1 reads MNHEY; CDR2 reads SMNVEV (reference sequence). V lost 3 bases to trimming and J lost 3 bases, with 14 bases between them. The CDR3 has 15 residues. CDR3 DNA sequence: TGTGCCAGCAGTTTGGGAGGGGAAGGATACACTGAAGCTTTCTTT. Encoded protein: CASSLGGEGYTEAFF.

The genes are TRBV28 and TRBJ1-2; no clear D. CDR1 and CDR2 from the germline V gene are MDHEN and SYDVKM. Trimming removed 6 bases from V and 5 bases from J, with 16 bases in between. The CDR3 loop spans 14 amino acids. CDR3 sequence reads: CASRDIQRYYGYTF. DNA for the CDR3: TGTGCCAGCAGAGATATACAGCGGTATTATGGCTACACCTTC.

This clone was seen a handful of times. The chain recombines TRBV11-2 with TRBJ1-6, with 8 bases fitting TRBD1. V lost 3 bases and J lost 7; bases outside the gene matches: 5. CDR1 and CDR2 (germline): SGHAT, FQNNGV. CDR3 length: 15 amino acids. CDR3 bases: TGTGCCAGCAGCTTTGAGACAGGGGTCAATTCACCCCTCCACTTT. Its translation is CASSFETGVNSPLHF.

This clone was counted between two and nine times. The chain combines TRBV10-3 with TRBJ1-3, with D perhaps matching TRBD1 (5 bases). Per the germline V gene, CDR1 is ENHRY and CDR2 is SYGVKD. There are 14 residues in the CDR3. V lost 9 bases, J lost 0 bases, and 12 bases lay in between. The CDR3 nucleotides are TGTGCCATAACAATACAGGACTCTGGAAACACCATATATTTT. Translated: CAITIQDSGNTIYF.

The chain couples TRBV30 to TRBJ1-1, with no clear D. Germline-derived CDR1 and CDR2 are GTSNPN and SVGIG (reference sequence). V was shortened by 0 bases and J by 6 bases, with 14 bases between the two germline ends. CDR3 length equals 14 residues. The CDR3 DNA reads as TGTGCCTGGAGTGTAACCCAGCTCGGGGCTGAAGCTTTCTTT. It encodes CAWSVTQLGAEAFF.

V usage is TRBV7-6 and J usage is TRBJ1-3; D ambiguous. CDR3 length: 14 amino acids. The germline V and J ends were trimmed by 5 bases and 3 bases, with 11 bases remaining between them. Germline V gene data show CDR1 as SGHVS and CDR2 as FNYEAQ. CDR3 residues: CASSPTGSGNTIYF. The DNA of the CDR3 is TGTGCCAGCAGCCCAACGGGCAGTGGAAACACCATATATTTT.

This clone was seen a single time. V gene TRBV5-4 combines with J gene TRBJ2-7, with 7 bases lining up with TRBD1. Trimming took 4 bases from V and 7 from J; bases not matched to a gene: 14. Looked up from germline, CDR1 is SGHNT and CDR2 is YYREEE (reference sequence). The CDR3 loop spans 15 amino acids. CDR3 bases: TGTGCCAGCAGCCGCCCAGGACAGGATTTTAGGGAGCAGTACTTC. Protein sequence: CASSRPGQDFREQYF.

The rearrangement links TRBV6-5 to TRBJ2-1; possible D gene TRBD1, 5 bases. The CDR3 extends over 14 amino acids. Trimming stripped 1 base from V and 6 bases from J, with 10 bases between. The germline V gene has CDR1 MNHEY and CDR2 SVGAGI. CDR3 sequence (DNA): TGTGCCAGCAGTTACTTAGGAACAGGCAATGAGCAGTTCTTC. This codes for CASSYLGTGNEQFF.

The chain has TRBV18 and TRBJ1-1; D call uncertain. The germline gives CDR1 KGHSH, CDR2 LQKENI. Trimming took off 5 bases at V and 1 base at J, with 8 bases between the two ends. The CDR3 covers 13 residues. The CDR3 DNA follows: TGTGCCAGCTCATCGACACAGAACACTGAAGCTTTCTTT. It codes for CASSSTQNTEAFF.

This clone was observed once. The chain has TRBV11-2 and TRBJ2-1; 10 nucleotides line up with TRBD1. The J segment lost 5 bases and the V segment lost 5 bases, leaving 3 bases of the junction unmatched. The germline V gene encodes CDR1 SGHAT and CDR2 FQNNGV. CDR3 size: 14 residues. CDR3 protein: CASSPGTGDNEQFF. The CDR3 DNA follows: TGTGCCAGCAGCCCCGGGACAGGGGACAATGAGCAGTTCTTC.

The chain joins TRBV6-5 to TRBJ1-3; a weak D match, TRBD1 (5 bases). The germline V gene encodes CDR1 MNHEY and CDR2 SVGAGI. V dropped 3 bases and J dropped 0 bases, with 12 bases sitting between them. The CDR3 loop spans 16 amino acids. For the CDR3, the DNA is TGTGCCAGCAGTTATGGGGCGGTATACTCTGGAAACACCATATATTTT. Translated: CASSYGAVYSGNTIYF.